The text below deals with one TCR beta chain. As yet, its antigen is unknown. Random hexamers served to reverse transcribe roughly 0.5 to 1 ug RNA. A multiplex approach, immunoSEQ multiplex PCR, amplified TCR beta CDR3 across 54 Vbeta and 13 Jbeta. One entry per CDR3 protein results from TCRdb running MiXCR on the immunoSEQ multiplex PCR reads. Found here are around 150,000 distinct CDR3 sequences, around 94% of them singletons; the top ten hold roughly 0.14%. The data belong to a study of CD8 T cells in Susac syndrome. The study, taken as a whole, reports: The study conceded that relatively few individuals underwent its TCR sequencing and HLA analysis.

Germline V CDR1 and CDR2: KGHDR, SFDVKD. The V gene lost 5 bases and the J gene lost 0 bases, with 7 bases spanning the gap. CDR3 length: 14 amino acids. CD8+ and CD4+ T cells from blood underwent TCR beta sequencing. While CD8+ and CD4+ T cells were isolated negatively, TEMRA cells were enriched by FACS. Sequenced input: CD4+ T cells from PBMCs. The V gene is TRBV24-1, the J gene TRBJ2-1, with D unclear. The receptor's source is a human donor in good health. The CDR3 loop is CATSGSPSYNEQFF. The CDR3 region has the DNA TGTGCCACCAGTGGTAGCCCCTCCTACAATGAGCAGTTCTTC.